This is a list of T cell receptor beta chains from one sample in a study of identifying expanded T cells in peripheral blood. Produced via immunoSEQ multiplex PCR; TCRdb's table is partial and in-frame only. The table shows about 86,000 clones, with around 83% occurring only once. Specimen: blood. The receptors were gathered from a person between 18 and 70 years old in good health. The CDR3 runs from the conserved cysteine through the conserved F or W. The order of the fields is clone size, J gene, D gene, V gene, CDR3 DNA, CDR3 protein. D genes are given only for firm matches. The size entry is marked missing in some rows and otherwise reads once, few, many or a size class.

clone_size: -; j_call: TRBJ2-1; d_call: TRBD2; v_call: TRBV9; cdr3_nt: TGTGCCAGCAGCGTAGGGTGGGGACTAGTACTTGGCAATGAGCAGTTCTTC; cdr3_aa: CASSVGWGLVLGNEQFF
clone_size: -; j_call: TRBJ1-1; d_call: -; v_call: TRBV27; cdr3_nt: TGTGCCAGCCAGAGGCTCTATAGGGATGACACTGAAGCTTTCTTT; cdr3_aa: CASQRLYRDDTEAFF
clone_size: -; j_call: TRBJ1-1; d_call: -; v_call: TRBV11-2; cdr3_nt: TGTGCCAGCAGCTTAGAAACCCTTCGCGGTGAAGCTTTCTTT; cdr3_aa: CASSLETLRGEAFF
clone_size: once; j_call: TRBJ1-2; d_call: -; v_call: TRBV4-3; cdr3_nt: TGCGCCAGCAGCCAAGCTGCCAGTAACTATGGCTACGCCTTC; cdr3_aa: CASSQAASNYGYAF
clone_size: -; j_call: TRBJ2-5; d_call: -; v_call: TRBV30; cdr3_nt: TGTGCCTGGAGTGAACTCCAAGAGACCCAGTACTTC; cdr3_aa: CAWSELQETQYF
clone_size: -; j_call: TRBJ2-1; d_call: -; v_call: TRBV7-2; cdr3_nt: TGTGCCAGCAATCGAGTGACCAGCTCCTACAATGAGCAGTTCTTC; cdr3_aa: CASNRVTSSYNEQFF
clone_size: -; j_call: TRBJ2-5; d_call: TRBD1; v_call: TRBV15; cdr3_nt: TGTGCCACCAGCAGAATCGGGTATGGACAGGTACAAGAGACCCAGTACTTC; cdr3_aa: CATSRIGYGQVQETQYF
clone_size: -; j_call: TRBJ2-7; d_call: -; v_call: TRBV20-1; cdr3_nt: TGCAGTGCAAGGCCCCTGTACGAGCAGTACTTC; cdr3_aa: CSARPLYEQYF
clone_size: -; j_call: TRBJ2-5; d_call: -; v_call: TRBV5-8; cdr3_nt: TGTGCCAGCAGCTTTCTGGGGGGTAACCAAGAGACCCAGTACTTC; cdr3_aa: CASSFLGGNQETQYF
clone_size: -; j_call: TRBJ2-6; d_call: -; v_call: TRBV11-2; cdr3_nt: TGTGCCAGCAGCTTCTCTGGGGCCAACGTCCTGACTTTC; cdr3_aa: CASSFSGANVLTF
clone_size: -; j_call: TRBJ1-2; d_call: TRBD1; v_call: TRBV2; cdr3_nt: TGTGCCAGCAGTCCTGGACAGGTGTATGGCTACACCTTC; cdr3_aa: CASSPGQVYGYTF
clone_size: -; j_call: TRBJ1-1; d_call: -; v_call: TRBV6-5; cdr3_nt: TGTGCCAGCAGACTTCAGGGTCGCACTGAAGCTTTCTTT; cdr3_aa: CASRLQGRTEAFF
clone_size: -; j_call: TRBJ1-2; d_call: TRBD1; v_call: TRBV25-1; cdr3_nt: TGTGCCAGCAGTTTACAGGGGGCGGTCTATGGCTACACCTTC; cdr3_aa: CASSLQGAVYGYTF
clone_size: few; j_call: TRBJ1-2; d_call: -; v_call: TRBV19; cdr3_nt: TGTGCCAGTAGTATAGGGGGACCATATGGCTACACCTTC; cdr3_aa: CASSIGGPYGYTF
clone_size: -; j_call: TRBJ2-7; d_call: -; v_call: TRBV7-2; cdr3_nt: TGTGCCAGCAGCTTAGCCCAGACAGGAATCCACGAGCAGTACTTC; cdr3_aa: CASSLAQTGIHEQYF
clone_size: -; j_call: TRBJ2-7; d_call: TRBD1; v_call: TRBV14; cdr3_nt: TGTGCCAGCAGGAGACAGGGATCCTCCTACGAGCAGTACTTC; cdr3_aa: CASRRQGSSYEQYF
clone_size: -; j_call: TRBJ1-1; d_call: -; v_call: TRBV11-2; cdr3_nt: TGTGCCAGCAGCTCGACCTGGAACACTGAAGCTTTCTTT; cdr3_aa: CASSSTWNTEAFF
clone_size: -; j_call: TRBJ2-7; d_call: TRBD1; v_call: TRBV10-3; cdr3_nt: TGTGCCATCAGTGATAGTAGGACAGGGGGCAACGAGCAGTACTTC; cdr3_aa: CAISDSRTGGNEQYF
clone_size: -; j_call: TRBJ1-6; d_call: -; v_call: TRBV27; cdr3_nt: TGTGCCAGCAGTTTCCGTACAGGGCCCGATTCACCCCTCCACTTT; cdr3_aa: CASSFRTGPDSPLHF
clone_size: -; j_call: TRBJ2-5; d_call: -; v_call: TRBV6-5; cdr3_nt: TGTGCCAGCAGTAGCTTTCGGGAGACCCAGTACTTC; cdr3_aa: CASSSFRETQYF
clone_size: -; j_call: TRBJ1-1; d_call: -; v_call: TRBV4-3; cdr3_nt: TGCGCCAGCAGCCAAGATCCGAGGGGGAGGGATGAAGCTTTCTTT; cdr3_aa: CASSQDPRGRDEAFF
clone_size: -; j_call: TRBJ2-3; d_call: -; v_call: TRBV5-1; cdr3_nt: TGCGCCAGCAGCTTAGGGTGGGGAGGTACGCAGTATTTT; cdr3_aa: CASSLGWGGTQYF
clone_size: -; j_call: TRBJ2-5; d_call: -; v_call: TRBV18; cdr3_nt: TGTGCCAGCTCACCGGGGGAGACCCAGTACTTC; cdr3_aa: CASSPGETQYF
clone_size: -; j_call: TRBJ1-2; d_call: TRBD1; v_call: TRBV5-1; cdr3_nt: TGCGCCAGCAGGTCGGGACAGACCTATGGCTACACCTTC; cdr3_aa: CASRSGQTYGYTF
clone_size: -; j_call: TRBJ1-1; d_call: -; v_call: TRBV13; cdr3_nt: TGTGCCAGCAGCCTACCAACAGGCCGCCATGAAGCTTTCTTT; cdr3_aa: CASSLPTGRHEAFF
clone_size: few; j_call: TRBJ2-3; d_call: -; v_call: TRBV27; cdr3_nt: TGTGCCAGCAGTTTAGGACCTTCTAGCACAGATACGCAGTATTTT; cdr3_aa: CASSLGPSSTDTQYF
clone_size: -; j_call: TRBJ2-2; d_call: TRBD1; v_call: TRBV19; cdr3_nt: TGTGCCAGTGACAGGACAGGGCGGACCGGGGAGCTGTTTTTT; cdr3_aa: CASDRTGRTGELFF
clone_size: once; j_call: TRBJ1-4; d_call: -; v_call: TRBV4-1; cdr3_nt: TGCGCCAGCAGCCAAGTCGGTCCTCTAGTGGCAACTAATGAAAAACTGTTTTTT; cdr3_aa: CASSQVGPLVATNEKLFF
clone_size: -; j_call: TRBJ1-6; d_call: TRBD1; v_call: TRBV6-1; cdr3_nt: TGTGCCAGCAGGGGGACAGGTAACTCACCCCTCCACTTT; cdr3_aa: CASRGTGNSPLHF
clone_size: -; j_call: TRBJ2-1; d_call: TRBD2; v_call: TRBV7-6; cdr3_nt: TGTGCCAGCAGCTACGTTTCCCTAGCGGGGGAGCAGTTCTTC; cdr3_aa: CASSYVSLAGEQFF
clone_size: -; j_call: TRBJ1-5; d_call: -; v_call: TRBV4-3; cdr3_nt: TGCGCCAGCAGCCAAGATTTCGGGTGGGTTCAGCCCCAGCATTTT; cdr3_aa: CASSQDFGWVQPQHF
clone_size: -; j_call: TRBJ1-3; d_call: -; v_call: TRBV15; cdr3_nt: TGTGCCACCAGCAGAGCTATATCCTCTGGAAACACCATATATTTT; cdr3_aa: CATSRAISSGNTIYF
clone_size: -; j_call: TRBJ1-3; d_call: -; v_call: TRBV7-2; cdr3_nt: TGTGCCAGCAGCTCAACAATAGACAAGAGCTCTGGAAACACCATATATTTT; cdr3_aa: CASSSTIDKSSGNTIYF
clone_size: -; j_call: TRBJ2-7; d_call: -; v_call: TRBV4-1; cdr3_nt: TGCGCCAGCAGCCTAAGCAGGAGCGGGTACGAGCAGTACTTC; cdr3_aa: CASSLSRSGYEQYF
clone_size: -; j_call: TRBJ2-3; d_call: -; v_call: TRBV5-1; cdr3_nt: TGCGCCAGCAGCTTGTTAGGGACCGATACGCAGTATTTT; cdr3_aa: CASSLLGTDTQYF
clone_size: -; j_call: TRBJ2-2; d_call: -; v_call: TRBV5-1; cdr3_nt: TGCGCCAGCAGCTTGGTCGGGGCGAACACCGGGGAGCTGTTTTTT; cdr3_aa: CASSLVGANTGELFF
clone_size: -; j_call: TRBJ1-5; d_call: -; v_call: TRBV6-5; cdr3_nt: TGTGCCAGCAGTTACGTGGCAAATCAGCCCCAGCATTTT; cdr3_aa: CASSYVANQPQHF
clone_size: once; j_call: TRBJ1-5; d_call: -; v_call: TRBV5-5; cdr3_nt: TGTGCCAGTCAAAGGGCTAATGGGGTTCAGCCCCAGCATTTT; cdr3_aa: CASQRANGVQPQHF
clone_size: -; j_call: TRBJ1-2; d_call: -; v_call: TRBV7-9; cdr3_nt: TGTGCCAGCAGCTTAGCAGGGACACATGGCTACACCTTC; cdr3_aa: CASSLAGTHGYTF
clone_size: -; j_call: TRBJ1-2; d_call: TRBD1; v_call: TRBV18; cdr3_nt: TGTGCCAGCTCACGACAGGGGCCCAACGGCTACACCTTC; cdr3_aa: CASSRQGPNGYTF
clone_size: once; j_call: TRBJ2-7; d_call: -; v_call: TRBV2; cdr3_nt: TGTGCCAGCAGTGAAGATTTAGGGGCAGCGGACGAGCAGTACTTC; cdr3_aa: CASSEDLGAADEQYF
clone_size: -; j_call: TRBJ2-1; d_call: TRBD2; v_call: TRBV5-1; cdr3_nt: TGCGCCAGCAGGATGGGGGGGAATGAGCAGTTCTTC; cdr3_aa: CASRMGGNEQFF
clone_size: -; j_call: TRBJ1-5; d_call: -; v_call: TRBV27; cdr3_nt: TGTGCCAGCAAACTCGACAAATCCGATCAGCCCCAGCATTTT; cdr3_aa: CASKLDKSDQPQHF
clone_size: -; j_call: TRBJ1-2; d_call: TRBD1; v_call: TRBV4-1; cdr3_nt: TGCGCCAGCAGCCCCGGACAGGGGGTGGAACGTGGCTACACCTTC; cdr3_aa: CASSPGQGVERGYTF
clone_size: -; j_call: TRBJ1-1; d_call: -; v_call: TRBV7-8; cdr3_nt: TGTGCCAGCAGCTTAGGCATAGGGGGTCGGAACACTGAAGCTTTCTTT; cdr3_aa: CASSLGIGGRNTEAFF
clone_size: -; j_call: TRBJ1-5; d_call: -; v_call: TRBV7-2; cdr3_nt: TGTGCCAGCAGCTTTAGGGCCTCCGAGGGTAGTCAGCCCCAGCATTTT; cdr3_aa: CASSFRASEGSQPQHF
clone_size: -; j_call: TRBJ2-1; d_call: -; v_call: TRBV6-5; cdr3_nt: TGTGCCAGCAGTTACTCGATGGGGCGGAAGAATGAGCAGTTCTTC; cdr3_aa: CASSYSMGRKNEQFF
clone_size: -; j_call: TRBJ2-7; d_call: -; v_call: TRBV6-1; cdr3_nt: TGTGCCAGCAACTGGAGTAATGGGGGCTACGAGCAGTACTTC; cdr3_aa: CASNWSNGGYEQYF
clone_size: -; j_call: TRBJ1-1; d_call: -; v_call: TRBV2; cdr3_nt: TGTGCCAGCAGTCTCCTCGGGCAGGGGTCTTTCTTT; cdr3_aa: CASSLLGQGSFF
clone_size: -; j_call: TRBJ1-6; d_call: -; v_call: TRBV7-2; cdr3_nt: TGTGCCAGCACCAACGCTCTAAGGGGTATCACCAATTCACCCCTCCACTTT; cdr3_aa: CASTNALRGITNSPLHF
clone_size: -; j_call: TRBJ2-7; d_call: -; v_call: TRBV7-2; cdr3_nt: TGTGCCAGCAGCTTAGAAGACCCTCGGCTAACCTACGAGCAGTACTTC; cdr3_aa: CASSLEDPRLTYEQYF